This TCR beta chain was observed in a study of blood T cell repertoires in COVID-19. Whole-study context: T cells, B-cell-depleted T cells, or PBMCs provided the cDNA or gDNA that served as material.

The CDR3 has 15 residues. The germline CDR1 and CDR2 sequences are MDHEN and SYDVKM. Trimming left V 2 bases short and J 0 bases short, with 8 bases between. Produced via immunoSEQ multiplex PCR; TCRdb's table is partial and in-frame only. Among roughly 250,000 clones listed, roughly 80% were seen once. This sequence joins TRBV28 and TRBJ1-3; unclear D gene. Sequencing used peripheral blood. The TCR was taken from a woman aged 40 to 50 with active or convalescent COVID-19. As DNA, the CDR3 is TGTGCCAGCAGTTTAAAATCCCTCTCTGGAAACACCATATATTTT. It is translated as CASSLKSLSGNTIYF. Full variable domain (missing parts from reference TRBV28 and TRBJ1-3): DVKVTQSSRYLVKRTGEKVFLECVQDMDHENMFWYRQDPGLGLRLIYFSYDVKMKEKGDIPEGYSVSREKKERFSLILESASTNQTSMYLCASSLKSLSGNTIYFGEGSWLTVV.